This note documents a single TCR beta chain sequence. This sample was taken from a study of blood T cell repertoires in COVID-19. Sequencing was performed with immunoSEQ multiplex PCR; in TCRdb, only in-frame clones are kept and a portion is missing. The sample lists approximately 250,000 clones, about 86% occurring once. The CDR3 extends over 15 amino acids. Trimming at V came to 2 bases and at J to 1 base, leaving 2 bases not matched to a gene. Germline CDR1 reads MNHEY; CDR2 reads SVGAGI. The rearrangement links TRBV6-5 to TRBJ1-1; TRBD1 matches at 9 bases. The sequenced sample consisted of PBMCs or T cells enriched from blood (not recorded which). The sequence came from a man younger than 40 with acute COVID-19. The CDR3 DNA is TGTGCCAGCAGTTACGGGACAGGGAAGAACACTGAAGCTTTCTTT. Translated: CASSYGTGKNTEAFF.